The 31 T cell receptor beta chains given below trace back to one sample, sequenced in a study of beta chain features in type 1 diabetes. Sequencing targeted expressed TCRB transcripts, as all isolated RNA had been reverse transcribed. Measured with immunoSEQ multiplex PCR; TCRdb has only the in-frame clones, and not every one. This sample has over 700,000 clones, with 15% to 20% found just once. Sequencing input: naive CD4+ T cells from blood. These receptors were collected from a woman aged 18-29 years in good health.

V and J are TRBV6-5 and TRBJ1-4, with 7 positions matching TRBD1. J was trimmed by 0 bases and V by 4 bases; bases with no gene match: 5. The CDR3 sequence is 16 residues long. Germline V gene data show CDR1 as MNHEY and CDR2 as SVGAGI. Here the CDR3 DNA reads TGTGCCAGCAGTTCGACAGGGCGGACAACTAATGAAAAACTGTTTTTT. This sequence encodes CASSSTGRTTNEKLFF.

This clone was counted between two and nine times. The rearrangement uses TRBV4-2 and TRBJ1-4; no clear D gene. Germline CDR1 reads LGHNA; CDR2 reads YNFKEQ. The CDR3 totals 14 residues. Deletions cut 3 bases from V and 8 bases from J, with 13 bases between. CDR3 protein: CASSHGAPGEKLFF. The CDR3 nucleotides read TGTGCCAGCAGCCACGGAGCCCCGGGGGAAAAACTGTTTTTT.

This clone showed up just a few times. This chain connects TRBV6-5 to TRBJ2-7; D ambiguous. The CDR3 has 11 amino acids. Trimming removed 5 bases from V and 7 bases from J, with 9 bases in between. CDR1 is MNHEY, CDR2 SVGAGI, per germline. The CDR3 is CASSPWQEQYF. The DNA for the CDR3 is TGTGCCAGCAGTCCCTGGCAGGAGCAGTACTTC.

V usage is TRBV4-3 and J usage is TRBJ2-5; the match to TRBD1 covers 7 bases. J lost 7 bases, V lost 0 bases, and 2 bases had no gene match. The CDR3 covers 13 residues. Germline loops: CDR1 LGHNA, CDR2 YSLEER. CDR3 coding DNA: TGCGCCAGCAGCCAAGATCGACAGGGGACCCAGTACTTC. Encoded protein: CASSQDRQGTQYF.

V and J are TRBV5-1 and TRBJ2-5, with 14 bases fitting TRBD2. Germline values: CDR1 SGHRS, CDR2 YFSETQ. The CDR3 extends over 18 amino acids. V shed 5 bases and J 2 bases; nucleotides not matched to a gene: 11. CDR3 region: CASRIGTSGSGRQETQYF. In nucleotides, the CDR3 is TGCGCCAGCAGAATAGGGACTAGCGGGAGTGGGCGTCAAGAGACCCAGTACTTC.

This clone has only a few counts. This sequence joins TRBV19 and TRBJ2-1; D gene unclear. The V and J ends lost 3 bases and 7 bases respectively, with 7 bases between them. This CDR3 has 12 residues. Germline CDR1 LNHDA, CDR2 SQIVND (reference sequence). The chain's CDR3 is CASSIMGNEQFF. The CDR3 DNA reads TGTGCCAGTAGTATCATGGGAAATGAGCAGTTCTTC.

The CDR3 sequence: CASKTGGSYNEQFF. Here the CDR3 DNA reads TGTGCCAGCAAAACAGGCGGCTCCTACAATGAGCAGTTCTTC. The rearrangement uses TRBV28 and TRBJ2-1, with a tentative D call TRBD1 (5 bases). The germline gives CDR1 MDHEN, CDR2 SYDVKM. The CDR3 length is 14 residues. Trimming cost V 7 bases and J 0 bases, with 10 bases left between them.

This clone has more than one count but fewer than ten. The V and J genes are TRBV7-9 and TRBJ2-7, with TRBD2 identical over 7 bases. This CDR3 is 15 amino acids long. V dropped 5 bases and J dropped 2; count of bases not matched to a gene: 9. Germline values: CDR1 SEHNR, CDR2 FQNEAQ (reference sequence). CDR3 loop: CASSPLAGETYEQYF. The CDR3 nucleotides are TGTGCCAGCAGCCCCTTGGCGGGGGAAACCTACGAGCAGTACTTC. Full variable domain (missing parts from reference TRBV7-9 and TRBJ2-7): DTGVSQNPRHKITKRGQNVTFRCDPISEHNRLYWYRQTLGQGPEFLTYFQNEAQLEKSRLLSDRFSAERPKGSFSTLEIQRTEQGDSAMYLCASSPLAGETYEQYFGPGTRLTVT.

The rearrangement joins TRBV5-1 to TRBJ2-7, with a weak D call TRBD2 (5 bases). The CDR3 runs 13 residues. V was shortened by 3 bases and J by 5 bases, with 12 bases between the two germline ends. CDR1 is SGHRS and CDR2 is YFSETQ in the germline V gene. CDR3 coding DNA: TGCGCCAGCAGCTCATCGGCGAGGGACGAGCAGTACTTC. Translated: CASSSSARDEQYF.

This clone was counted only a few times. The chain uses TRBV19 and TRBJ2-5, with TRBD1 identical over 8 bases. The CDR3 is 15 amino acids. With 4 bases clipped from V and 1 base from J, the junction kept 5 bases outside the gene matches. Germline CDR1 and CDR2: LNHDA and SQIVND (reference sequence). The CDR3 is CASSTGQGPQETQYF. DNA of the CDR3: TGTGCCAGTAGTACCGGACAGGGCCCCCAAGAGACCCAGTACTTC.

V gene TRBV5-6 combines with J gene TRBJ1-1; TRBD1 matches at 7 bases. The ends lost 4 bases at V and 5 bases at J; junction bases unmatched: 11. CDR3 length: 15 residues. Germline lookup yields CDR1 SGHDT and CDR2 YYEEEE. CDR3 region: CASSPPTGMRTEAFF. CDR3 bases: TGTGCCAGCAGCCCCCCGACAGGGATGAGAACTGAAGCTTTCTTT.

The CDR3 nucleotides read TGTGCCAGCGGGTACCAGGGGAGTCAAGAGACCCAGTACTTC. It translates to CASGYQGSQETQYF. V gene TRBV7-2 combines with J gene TRBJ2-5; a weak D match, TRBD1 (6 bases). V was clipped by 8 bases and J by 2 bases, with 15 bases between them. From germline, CDR1 is SGHTA and CDR2 FQGNSA. The CDR3 length is 14 residues.

The chain has TRBV7-2 and TRBJ2-7; 7 bases line up with TRBD2. Trimming took 5 bases from V and 4 from J; bases not matched to a gene: 5. In germline, CDR1 is SGHTA, CDR2 FQGNSA. This CDR3 spans 13 amino acids. CDR3 sequence (DNA): TGTGCCAGCAGCACAAGGACTAGTTACGAGCAGTACTTC. Protein product: CASSTRTSYEQYF.

The chain couples TRBV2 to TRBJ2-1, with a possible D match to TRBD1 (5 bases). The CDR3 sequence is 12 residues long. V lost 7 bases and J 8 bases, leaving 12 bases between the germline ends. CDR1 SNHLY and CDR2 FYNNEI come from the germline V gene. CDR3 amino acids: CASIGQGYEQFF. The CDR3 nucleotides are TGTGCCAGCATCGGCCAGGGATATGAGCAGTTCTTC.

This clone turned up a few times. The chain couples TRBV28 to TRBJ2-5; maybe TRBD1 (7 bases). The germline V gene has CDR1 MDHEN and CDR2 SYDVKM. CDR3 size: 15 residues. The V end lost 4 bases, the J end lost 1 base, and 13 bases lay between the germline ends. The chain's CDR3 is CASSSAGQTQETQYF. DNA for the CDR3: TGTGCCAGCAGTTCCGCGGGACAGACCCAAGAGACCCAGTACTTC.

This sequence joins TRBV7-2 and TRBJ2-2, with D perhaps TRBD1 (5 bases). The CDR3 loop spans 16 amino acids. Germline-derived CDR1 and CDR2 are SGHTA and FQGNSA. The V and J ends lost 1 base and 3 bases respectively, with 12 bases between them. CDR3 protein: CASSLGARTHTGELFF. Written as DNA, the CDR3 is TGTGCCAGCAGCTTAGGAGCCAGGACACACACCGGGGAGCTGTTTTTT.

This clone was detected a few times. The chain employs TRBV18 and TRBJ2-2; 7 nucleotides line up with TRBD1. Trimming removed 1 base from V and 0 bases from J; junction bases left unmatched: 8. The germline V gene has CDR1 KGHSH and CDR2 LQKENI. This CDR3 is 18 amino acids long. In DNA, the CDR3 is TGTGCCAGCTCACCACTCGGCCGGGACAGAACGAACACCGGGGAGCTGTTTTTT. Protein product: CASSPLGRDRTNTGELFF.

A few counts support this clone. The chain recombines TRBV4-3 with TRBJ2-7, with D possibly TRBD1 on 6 matching bases. The germline gives CDR1 LGHNA, CDR2 YSLEER. V lost 3 bases to trimming and J lost 5 bases, with 11 bases between them. The CDR3 has 13 residues. CDR3 bases: TGCGCCAGCAGCCACAGAGGGGGTGACGAGCAGTACTTC. It translates to CASSHRGGDEQYF.

The V call is TRBV7-9, the J call TRBJ2-1; TRBD2 matches at 11 bases. The V and J ends lost 5 bases and 5 bases, in that order; junction bases with no gene match: 8. Germline V gene data show CDR1 as SEHNR and CDR2 as FQNEAQ (reference sequence). This CDR3 has 16 residues. CDR3 amino acids: CASSLLAGGRHNEQFF. CDR3 bases: TGTGCCAGCAGCCTATTAGCGGGAGGGCGCCACAATGAGCAGTTCTTC.

This clone was seen a few times. The chain couples TRBV28 to TRBJ2-1, with TRBD2 matching over 10 bases. The CDR3 contains 16 residues. From germline, CDR1 is MDHEN and CDR2 SYDVKM. With V trimmed by 8 bases and J by 6 bases, 13 bases remained unmatched. The CDR3 here is CASSAPSGRAGNEQFF. The DNA for the CDR3 is TGTGCCAGCTCCGCTCCGAGCGGGAGGGCCGGCAATGAGCAGTTCTTC. Full variable domain (outside the CDR3, taken from reference TRBV28 and TRBJ2-1): DVKVTQSSRYLVKRTGEKVFLECVQDMDHENMFWYRQDPGLGLRLIYFSYDVKMKEKGDIPEGYSVSREKKERFSLILESASTNQTSMYLCASSAPSGRAGNEQFFGPGTRLTVL.

This clone was observed a handful of times. J is TRBJ1-1 and V is TRBV9; D is unclear. Germline values: CDR1 SGDLS, CDR2 YYNGEE. Trimming shortened V by 0 bases and J by 5 bases, and 8 bases separated the two germline ends. The CDR3 sequence is 13 residues long. This CDR3 reads CASSVVDGTEAFF. In nucleotides, the CDR3 is TGTGCCAGCAGCGTAGTAGACGGAACTGAAGCTTTCTTT.

In this sample, this clone turned up a few times. The chain has TRBV28 and TRBJ2-6; TRBD1 aligns across 11 bases. The CDR3 consists of 19 residues. The trim removed 6 bases at V and 2 bases at J, leaving 12 bases unmatched. The germline gives CDR1 MDHEN, CDR2 SYDVKM. CDR3 sequence reads: CASRPSGTGGFAGANVLTF. The CDR3 DNA reads as TGTGCCAGCAGACCCTCCGGGACAGGGGGATTTGCTGGGGCCAACGTCCTGACTTTC.

This clone was counted a few times. This rearrangement joins TRBV7-9 to TRBJ2-7; 8 bases are a match to TRBD1. Germline V gene lookup returns CDR1 SEHNR and CDR2 FQNEAQ (reference sequence). The CDR3 totals 13 residues. Trimming took 5 bases from V and 5 from J; bases not matched to a gene: 5. CDR3 sequence (DNA): TGTGCCAGCAGCCGGACAGGGTTGGACGAGCAGTACTTC. Its translation is CASSRTGLDEQYF.

This clone has more than one count but fewer than ten. This sequence joins TRBV10-3 and TRBJ1-3, with TRBD1 matching over 7 bases. CDR3 length: 14 residues. V was clipped by 3 bases and J by 8 bases; unmatched bases: 7. The V gene's germline CDR1 is ENHRY and CDR2 SYGVKD. In DNA, the CDR3 is TGTGCCATCAGTGATAGAGGACAGGTGTACACCATATATTTT. Its protein product is CAISDRGQVYTIYF.

This clone was seen only a few times. V usage is TRBV7-9 and J usage is TRBJ2-1; D possibly corresponds to TRBD1 (6 bases). The V gene lost 1 base and the J gene lost 6 bases, with 13 bases spanning the gap. The CDR3 is 15 amino acids. Germline CDR1 reads SEHNR; CDR2 reads FQNEAQ (reference sequence). The CDR3 is CASSLEGGVSNEQFF. The DNA for the CDR3 is TGTGCCAGCAGCTTAGAAGGGGGAGTGAGCAATGAGCAGTTCTTC.

The chain is built from TRBV19 and TRBJ2-2, with D tentatively TRBD1 (6 bases). CDR3 length equals 15 residues. The V and J ends lost 4 bases and 5 bases respectively, with 14 bases between them. Germline lookup yields CDR1 LNHDA and CDR2 SQIVND (reference sequence). The CDR3 sequence is CASSTMQGHTGELFF. CDR3 DNA: TGTGCCAGTAGTACTATGCAGGGACATACCGGGGAGCTGTTTTTT.

This clone was counted a few times. The CDR3 is CASSSTSRSSYEQYF. The CDR3 DNA follows: TGTGCCAGCAGTTCGACTAGCCGGAGCTCCTACGAGCAGTACTTC. This chain links TRBV28 with TRBJ2-7; 7 bases fit TRBD2. The CDR3 covers 15 residues. With V trimmed by 4 bases and J by 0 bases, 6 bases remained unmatched. CDR1 and CDR2 (germline): MDHEN, SYDVKM.

The chain has TRBV5-1 and TRBJ2-3, with 9 nucleotides matching TRBD2. Germline V lookup: CDR1 SGHRS, CDR2 YFSETQ. With 0 bases clipped from V and 6 bases from J, the junction kept 11 bases outside the gene matches. The CDR3 loop spans 17 amino acids. In nucleotides, the CDR3 is TGCGCCAGCAGCTTGGGGGTTCTTAGCGGGAGCTCGGATACGCAGTATTTT. Protein sequence: CASSLGVLSGSSDTQYF.

Only a few counts were recorded for this clone. The chain has TRBV5-4 and TRBJ2-3; no definite D call. Germline V lookup: CDR1 SGHNT, CDR2 YYREEE (reference sequence). Trimming stripped 5 bases from V and 0 bases from J, with 7 bases between. The CDR3 is 13 amino acids. DNA for the CDR3: TGTGCCAGCAGGTTCTCTAGCACAGATACGCAGTATTTT. Translation: CASRFSSTDTQYF.

This clone has just a few counts. The V call is TRBV4-3, the J call TRBJ2-1, with D perhaps TRBD2 (5 bases). Germline V lookup: CDR1 LGHNA, CDR2 YSLEER. Trimming took off 1 base at V and 14 bases at J, with 15 bases between the two ends. The CDR3 spans 13 residues. CDR3 loop: CASSQALTLAKFF. Here the CDR3 DNA reads TGCGCCAGCAGCCAAGCCCTGACTCTAGCTAAGTTCTTC.

This chain connects TRBV5-4 to TRBJ2-5, with TRBD1 as a possible D gene (6 bases). V was pared by 4 bases and J by 2 bases, with 12 bases between. This CDR3 has 14 amino acids. From germline, CDR1 is SGHNT and CDR2 YYREEE (reference sequence). CDR3 sequence reads: CASSRGGKQETQYF. CDR3 nucleotide sequence: TGTGCCAGCAGCAGAGGGGGAAAACAAGAGACCCAGTACTTC.